These 13 T cell receptor beta chains were all obtained from the same sample, sequenced in a study of cytomegalovirus exposure and HLA in healthy donors. In the PCR, 60 Vbeta and 13 Jbeta primers were used. The repertoire was sequenced with immunoSEQ multiplex PCR; TCRdb's copy has only in-frame clones and lacks some. This sample has about 41,000 clones, with 81% found just once. The sequenced sample was PBMCs. The receptor set was obtained from a man aged 50-60 years in good health and CMV-seronegative.

The chain recombines TRBV15 with TRBJ2-7; D gene unclear. Germline CDR1 and CDR2: LNHNV and YYDKDF (reference sequence). The CDR3 is 15 residues long. The V and J ends lost 0 bases and 0 bases respectively, with 9 bases between them. The CDR3 region has the DNA TGTGCCACCAGCAGAGATCTAGAGTTCTCCTACGAGCAGTACTTC. It is translated as CATSRDLEFSYEQYF.

The genes are TRBV6-1 and TRBJ2-1, with TRBD2 matching over 12 bases. The germline V gene encodes CDR1 MNHNS and CDR2 SASEGT. The CDR3 totals 15 residues. Losses at the gene ends were 6 bases for V and 7 bases for J; bases not matched to a gene: 7. The CDR3 coding sequence is TGTGCCAGCAGCCGCCATGGGACTAGCGGGAATGAGCAGTTCTTC. It encodes CASSRHGTSGNEQFF.

The V call is TRBV2, the J call TRBJ2-7; 9 bases agree with TRBD2. Losses at the gene ends were 8 bases for V and 2 bases for J; bases not matched to a gene: 10. Germline V lookup: CDR1 SNHLY, CDR2 FYNNEI. The CDR3 contains 15 residues. CDR3 DNA: TGTGCCAGCGGGCGCGGGGGGGCGGGGGCCTACGAGCAGTACTTC. This sequence encodes CASGRGGAGAYEQYF.

The CDR3 loop reads CASSFVFPGQPLSPLHF. As DNA, the CDR3 is TGTGCCAGCAGTTTTGTTTTTCCGGGACAGCCTCTTTCACCCCTCCACTTT. The chain uses TRBV27 and TRBJ1-6, with 7 bases identical to TRBD1. CDR1 and CDR2 from the germline V gene are MNHEY and SMNVEV (reference sequence). V gave up 3 bases and J gave up 9 bases; unmatched junction bases: 14. The CDR3 loop spans 17 amino acids.

The gene calls are TRBV2 and TRBJ1-5; tentatively, D is TRBD1 (5 bases). The CDR3 loop spans 14 amino acids. Germline CDR1 reads SNHLY; CDR2 reads FYNNEI. The ends were cut back, 5 bases at V and 0 bases at J, with 8 bases in the middle. CDR3 residues: CASSLQVSNQPQHF. DNA for the CDR3: TGTGCCAGCAGTCTACAGGTTAGCAATCAGCCCCAGCATTTT.

The rearrangement joins TRBV7-9 to TRBJ2-6; D gene uncertain. The CDR3 has 14 residues. The germline V gene has CDR1 SEHNR and CDR2 FQNEAQ (reference sequence). Trimming cost V 2 bases and J 4 bases, with 6 bases left between them. The CDR3 sequence: CASSLFQGANVLTF. The CDR3 DNA sequence: TGTGCCAGCAGCTTATTCCAGGGGGCCAACGTCCTGACTTTC.

This clone was detected once. V gene TRBV2 combines with J gene TRBJ2-7; the D gene is possibly TRBD1 (5 bases). The germline V gene encodes CDR1 SNHLY and CDR2 FYNNEI. Trimming took off 1 base at V and 6 bases at J, with 10 bases between the two ends. The CDR3 runs 13 residues. In DNA, the CDR3 is TGTGCCAGCAGTGAAGGGTCAGGGCGCGAGCAGTACTTC. Translated: CASSEGSGREQYF. Drawing the rest from reference TRBV2 and TRBJ2-7, the complete variable domain is EPEVTQTPSHQVTQMGQEVILRCVPISNHLYFYWYRQILGQKVEFLVSFYNNEISEKSEIFDDQFSVERPDGSNFTLKIRSTKLEDSAMYFCASSEGSGREQYFGPGTRLTVT.

The chain combines TRBV6-5 with TRBJ2-1; TRBD2 agrees at 7 bases. In germline, CDR1 is MNHEY, CDR2 SVGAGI. This CDR3 spans 15 amino acids. After removal of 2 bases from V and 8 bases from J, the junction contained 9 bases not matched to a gene. CDR3 sequence reads: CASSYTGGSLDEQFF. CDR3 DNA: TGTGCCAGCAGTTACACGGGAGGCTCCTTAGATGAGCAGTTCTTC.

The CDR3 nucleotides read TGTGCCAGCAGCCGAGACCTAGCGGGTGAGCAGTTCTTC. Protein: CASSRDLAGEQFF. The chain combines TRBV14 with TRBJ2-1, with 8 bases matching TRBD2. The V and J ends lost 4 bases and 9 bases, in that order; junction bases with no gene match: 5. Germline V gives CDR1 SGHDN, CDR2 FVKESK. CDR3 length: 13 residues. Full variable domain (missing parts from reference TRBV14 and TRBJ2-1): EAGVTQFPSHSVIEKGQTVTLRCDPISGHDNLYWYRRVMGKEIKFLLHFVKESKQDESGMPNNRFLAERTGGTYSTLKVQPAELEDSGVYFCASSRDLAGEQFFGPGTRLTVL.

The chain is built from TRBV4-2 and TRBJ2-2, with TRBD1 matching 7 bases. Trimming took 1 base from V and 6 from J; bases not matched to a gene: 8. Germline values: CDR1 LGHNA, CDR2 YNFKEQ. The CDR3 loop spans 16 amino acids. The CDR3 loop reads CASSQGGRTGAGELFF. CDR3 bases: TGTGCCAGCAGCCAAGGAGGTCGTACAGGGGCCGGGGAGCTGTTTTTT.

The gene calls are TRBV7-9 and TRBJ2-5; D may be TRBD1 (5 bases). The germline V gene has CDR1 SEHNR and CDR2 FQNEAQ (reference sequence). CDR3 length: 13 amino acids. Between the trimmed V and J ends, which lost 3 bases and 4 bases, there was a span of 9 bases. CDR3 sequence reads: CASSLDMGETQYF. In DNA, the CDR3 is TGTGCCAGCAGCTTGGACATGGGAGAGACCCAGTACTTC.

The V gene is TRBV6-6, the J gene TRBJ1-1, with D uncertain. Per germline, CDR1 MNHNY and CDR2 SVGAGI (reference sequence). The CDR3 sequence is 13 residues long. With 2 bases removed from V and 1 base from J, the gap between germline ends came to 5 bases. As DNA, the CDR3 is TGTGCCAGCAGTTACCGGGGGAACACTGAAGCTTTCTTT. The encoded protein is CASSYRGNTEAFF.

The rearrangement uses TRBV7-2 and TRBJ2-3; possible D gene TRBD2, 7 bases. Germline loops: CDR1 SGHTA, CDR2 FQGNSA. The CDR3 extends over 14 amino acids. V was shortened by 8 bases and J by 4 bases, with 16 bases between the two germline ends. The CDR3 DNA follows: TGTGCCAGCGGGAGGGGGAGTCGTGCAGATACGCAGTATTTT. Protein sequence: CASGRGSRADTQYF.